Described below is a single T cell receptor beta chain sequence and its context. This clone showed up just a few times. The clone's antigen remains unknown. No much larger clonotype is one base removed from it; base qualities were not supplied. The record originates from a study of beta chain features in type 1 diabetes (dated 2018 in TCRdb). With regard to the full study: No differences in mean age, gender distribution, total cell number or subset yield were found between patients and healthy donors. A total of around 100 million sorted cells were examined across all samples, and RNA yield correlated strongly with the number of cells per subset. In the study, recently diagnosed type 1 diabetes patients and matched healthy donors were compared on the TCRB repertoires of their sorted circulating CD4+ T cell subsets. Regulatory and stem cell-like memory subsets were isolated from only 8 patients and roughly 8 healthy donors, whereas naive and central memory subsets came from all 28 donors. Results the study describes overall, beyond this receptor: Shorter templates might have been favored by PCR, but patient and control samples were amplified and corrected together, so both groups would have been affected equally by any skew. Naive, central memory and regulatory TCRB repertoires appeared to be more similar among patients than among healthy donors. Because cDNA was sequenced instead of genomic DNA, activated cells with high expression could be over-represented, although the groups did not differ in activation or CD3 levels. In all four CD4+ subsets, TCRB CDR3 length was moderately but significantly shorter in type 1 diabetes patients. Patients with type 1 diabetes made fewer insertions and deleted more nucleotides at VDJ recombination sites, implying thymic rearrangement abnormalities. Because small numbers of individuals were included in the HLA sub-analyses, any influence of HLA type on TCRB rearrangement was left unresolved.

All of the isolated RNA was reverse transcribed with the High Capacity cDNA Reverse Transcription Kit, so expressed TCRB transcripts were sequenced. Deep immunoSEQ sequencing was applied to naive, central memory and regulatory T cell samples, giving an average of about 3.4 million total reads per sample. Sorted cells were lysed in RLT buffer, and RNA was extracted using DNase-treated RNeasy Micro or Mini kits according to cell number. To prevent cross-contamination, every cell subset was processed on its own, while patient and healthy donor samples were processed together. TCRB sequences were amplified from cDNA with the immunoSEQ multiplex PCR, producing 87-bp fragments spanning the CDR3 region. Sequencing of the amplicons was performed on the Illumina HiSeq platform. On the authors' methods: Synthetic template baselines were used to correct PCR bias computationally, reads within Hamming distance 2 were collapsed together, and singletons that could not be merged were discarded. Reads were aligned against IMGT so that V, D and J genes, CDR3 length and insertions or deletions at six rearrangement sites could be assigned. Clonotype counts were normalized to sorted cell number within each subset before computing true diversity and Gini coefficients with the tcR R package. The overlap coefficient, calculated on TCRB nucleotide sequences, was used to quantify repertoire sharing. As a proxy for the pre-selection repertoire, out-of-frame TCRB sequences from naive cells were analyzed. Drawn from immuneACCESS, this table holds only the in-frame rearrangements with V and J called that TCRdb kept. Clones are partly lost; checked studies trace under half to an unresolved V gene and leave the rest unexplained. V and J calls and clone size are copied from that table; D and trimming were computed from the DNA. In this sample the table shows approximately 280,000 clones, roughly 15% of which occur a single time. The ten largest clones represent less than 0.02% of the sample.

Including the terminal cysteine and phenylalanine, the CDR3 comprises 17 residues. CDR3 DNA only is kept here, 51 bases in frame from base 1. CDR1 and CDR2 were assigned from the germline V gene (reference sequence) as MNHEY and SMNVEV. V drops 7 bases and J drops 0 bases, leaving 19 bases in between. A single peripheral blood draw of around 100 mL on average was collected from each donor into heparinised tubes. Using a panel that included CD45RO, CCR7, CD25, CD127, CD95 and CD27, naive, central memory, regulatory and stem cell-like memory CD4+ T cells were sorted on a BD FACSAria II. Every sorted population had a purity above 95%. PBMCs were isolated immediately by Lymphoprep density gradient centrifugation and stained directly without culture. So that batch effects would be minimized, each experiment stained and sorted samples in pairs, pairing one healthy donor with one patient.

In this chain, TRBV27 is recombined with TRBJ2-4; the D gene cannot be resolved reliably. The TCR originated in a man aged 18 to 30 with type 1 diabetes. Sequenced: naive CD4+ T cells from blood. Read against the paper, the sample's cell subset or site label means: true naive CD4+ T cells. The nucleotide sequence is TGTGCCAGCAATCCCCGCCCCACTTTCCTAGCCAAAAACATTCAGTACTTC. Its protein is CASNPRPTFLAKNIQYF.